This TCR beta chain derives from a study of cytomegalovirus exposure and HLA in healthy donors. Findings and caveats of the study: Later analysis suggested links between common viral pathogens and several top significant clusters. Researchers reported that three CMV-associated chains were confirmed in vitro as CMV antigen-specific. Listed as cytomegalovirus-associated were 150 to 200 TCR beta chains.

CDR1 and CDR2 from the germline V gene are SNHLY and FYNNEI. Between the trimmed V and J ends, which lost 1 base and 5 bases, there was a span of 8 bases. This CDR3 is built from 14 residues. With 60 Vbeta and 13 Jbeta primers, the PCR was carried out. How the authors handled the data: Approximately 9.9 million of about 88 million unique TCR beta chains were shared, per a later count. Profiling relied on immunoSEQ multiplex PCR, and the TCRdb table lists in-frame clones only, not all of them. V, J and clone size were drawn from that table, and D and trimming were deduced from the DNA. The repertoire holds 130,000 or so clones, with 70% to 80% as singletons. There are a few counts of this clone. Its antigen is currently unknown.

This receptor was obtained from a female donor in good health and CMV-seropositive. The rearrangement uses TRBV2 and TRBJ2-2, with TRBD1 as a possible D gene (6 bases). Sequences were obtained from PBMCs. The CDR3 sequence is CASSEVRGTGELFF. CDR3 nucleotides: TGTGCCAGCAGTGAAGTCAGGGGAACCGGGGAGCTGTTTTTT. Based on the CDR3 plus reference TRBV2 and TRBJ2-2, the full variable domain is EPEVTQTPSHQVTQMGQEVILRCVPISNHLYFYWYRQILGQKVEFLVSFYNNEISEKSEIFDDQFSVERPDGSNFTLKIRSTKLEDSAMYFCASSEVRGTGELFFGEGSRLTVL.